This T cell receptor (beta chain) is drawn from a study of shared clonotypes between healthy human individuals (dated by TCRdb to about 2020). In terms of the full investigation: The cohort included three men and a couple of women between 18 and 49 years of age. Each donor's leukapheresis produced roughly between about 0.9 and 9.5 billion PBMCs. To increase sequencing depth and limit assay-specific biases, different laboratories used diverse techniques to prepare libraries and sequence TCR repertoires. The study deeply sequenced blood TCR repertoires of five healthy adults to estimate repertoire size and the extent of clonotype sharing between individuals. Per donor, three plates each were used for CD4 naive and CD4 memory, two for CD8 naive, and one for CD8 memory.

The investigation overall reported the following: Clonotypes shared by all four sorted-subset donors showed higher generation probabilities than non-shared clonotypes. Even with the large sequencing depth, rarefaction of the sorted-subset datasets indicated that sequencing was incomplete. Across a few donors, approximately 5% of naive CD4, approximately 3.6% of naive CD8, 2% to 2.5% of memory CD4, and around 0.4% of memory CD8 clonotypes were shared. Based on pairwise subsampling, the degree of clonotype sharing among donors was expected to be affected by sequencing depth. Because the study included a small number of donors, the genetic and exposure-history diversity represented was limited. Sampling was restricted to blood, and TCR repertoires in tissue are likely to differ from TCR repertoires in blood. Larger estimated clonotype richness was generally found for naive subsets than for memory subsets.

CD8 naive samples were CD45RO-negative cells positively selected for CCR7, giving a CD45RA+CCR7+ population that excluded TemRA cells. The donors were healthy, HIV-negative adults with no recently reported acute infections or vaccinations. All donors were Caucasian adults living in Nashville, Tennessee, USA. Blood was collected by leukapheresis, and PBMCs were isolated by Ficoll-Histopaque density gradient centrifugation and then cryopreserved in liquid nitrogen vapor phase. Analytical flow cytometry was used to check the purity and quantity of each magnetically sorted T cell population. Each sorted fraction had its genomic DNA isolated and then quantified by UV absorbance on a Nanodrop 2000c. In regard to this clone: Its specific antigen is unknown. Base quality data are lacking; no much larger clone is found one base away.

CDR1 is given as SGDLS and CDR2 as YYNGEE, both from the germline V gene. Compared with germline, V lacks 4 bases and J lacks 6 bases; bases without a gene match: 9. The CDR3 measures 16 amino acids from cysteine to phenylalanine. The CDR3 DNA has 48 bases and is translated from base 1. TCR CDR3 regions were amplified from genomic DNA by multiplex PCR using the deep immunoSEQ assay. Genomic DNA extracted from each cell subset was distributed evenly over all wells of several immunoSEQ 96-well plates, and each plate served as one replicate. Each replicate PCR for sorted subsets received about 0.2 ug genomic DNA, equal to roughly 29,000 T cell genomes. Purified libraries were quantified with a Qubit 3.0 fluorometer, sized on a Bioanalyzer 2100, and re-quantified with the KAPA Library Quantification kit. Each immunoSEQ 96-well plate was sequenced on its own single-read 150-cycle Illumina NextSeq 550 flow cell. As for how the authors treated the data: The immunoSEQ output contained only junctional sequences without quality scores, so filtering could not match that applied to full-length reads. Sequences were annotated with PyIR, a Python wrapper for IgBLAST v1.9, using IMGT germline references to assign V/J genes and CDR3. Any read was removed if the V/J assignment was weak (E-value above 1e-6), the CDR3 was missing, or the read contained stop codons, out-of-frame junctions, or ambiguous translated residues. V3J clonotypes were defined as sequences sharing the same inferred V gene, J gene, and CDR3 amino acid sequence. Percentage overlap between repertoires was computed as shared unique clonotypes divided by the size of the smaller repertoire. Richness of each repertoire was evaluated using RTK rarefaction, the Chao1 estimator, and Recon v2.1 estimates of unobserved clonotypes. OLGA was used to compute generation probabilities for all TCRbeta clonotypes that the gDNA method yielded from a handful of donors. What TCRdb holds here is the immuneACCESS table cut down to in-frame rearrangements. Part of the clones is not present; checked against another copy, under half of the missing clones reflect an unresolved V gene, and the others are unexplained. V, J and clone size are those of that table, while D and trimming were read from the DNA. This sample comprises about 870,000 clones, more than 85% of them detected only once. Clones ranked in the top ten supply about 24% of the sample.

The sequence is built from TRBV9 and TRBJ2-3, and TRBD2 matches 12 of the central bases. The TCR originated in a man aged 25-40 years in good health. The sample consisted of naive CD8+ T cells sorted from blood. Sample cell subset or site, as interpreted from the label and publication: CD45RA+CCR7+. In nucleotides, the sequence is TGTGCCAGCAGCCCCCGATCTAGCGGGAGGGGGGATACGCAGTATTTT. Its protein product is CASSPRSSGRGDTQYF.